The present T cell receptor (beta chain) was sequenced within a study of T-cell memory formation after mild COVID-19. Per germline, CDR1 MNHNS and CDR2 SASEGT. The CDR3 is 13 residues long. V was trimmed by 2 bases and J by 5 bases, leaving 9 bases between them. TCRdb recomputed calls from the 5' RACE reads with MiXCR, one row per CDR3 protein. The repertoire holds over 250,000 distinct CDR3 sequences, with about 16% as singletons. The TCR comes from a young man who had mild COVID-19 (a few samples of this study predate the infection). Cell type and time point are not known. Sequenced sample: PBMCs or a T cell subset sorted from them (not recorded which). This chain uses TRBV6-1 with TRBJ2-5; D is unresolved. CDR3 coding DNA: TGTGCCAGCAGTGAACTGACCGGGGAGACCCAGTACTTC. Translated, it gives CASSELTGETQYF.